These 32 T cell receptor beta chains came from one sample sequenced in a study of response to subunit inactivated influenza vaccine. Each CDR3 protein is one row after TCRdb ran MiXCR on the RT-PCR reads. The table lists some 600,000 distinct CDR3 sequences, approximately 15% of them singletons. Sequences were derived from PBMCs from blood, sampled around 14 days before vaccination. The origin of the receptors is a man aged 45-60 years who received an inactivated influenza vaccine.

A few counts support this clonotype. This sequence joins TRBV20-1 and TRBJ2-3, with TRBD1 matching 7 bases. The ends lost 6 bases at V and 0 bases at J; junction bases unmatched: 9. Germline CDR1 is DFQATT and CDR2 is SNEGSKA (reference sequence). The CDR3 is 15 residues long. The CDR3 region is CSAPSGQTSTDTQYF. CDR3 in DNA: TGCAGTGCCCCCTCGGGACAGACTAGCACAGATACGCAGTATTTT.

The rearrangement joins TRBV28 to TRBJ2-5; 8 bases are shared with TRBD1. The V gene's germline CDR1 is MDHEN and CDR2 SYDVKM. J lost 7 bases, V lost 3 bases, and 7 bases had no gene match. The length of the CDR3 is 14 residues. CDR3 DNA: TGTGCCAGCAGTTTGATTGCAGGGGGCGGGACCCAGTACTTC. It yields the protein CASSLIAGGGTQYF.

This clonotype has just a few counts. The chain has TRBV19 and TRBJ2-3; no reliable D call. Germline loops: CDR1 LNHDA, CDR2 SQIVND (reference sequence). The CDR3 runs to 13 residues. The V and J ends lost 2 bases and 6 bases respectively, with 9 bases between them. CDR3 nucleotide sequence: TGTGCCAGTAGTATAATCGTCAGGGATACGCAGTATTTT. Amino acids: CASSIIVRDTQYF.

This clonotype was recorded at least ten times. The chain is built from TRBV7-9 and TRBJ1-1; 7 nucleotides match TRBD1. The trim removed 0 bases at V and 5 bases at J, leaving 3 bases unmatched. The CDR3 contains 14 residues. CDR1 and CDR2 from the germline V gene are SEHNR and FQNEAQ (reference sequence). The CDR3 is CASSLAGGRTEAFF. For the CDR3, the DNA is TGTGCCAGCAGCTTAGCAGGGGGCCGGACTGAAGCTTTCTTT.

The sample holds many counts of this clonotype. One junction end does not reproduce the germline sequence, and a read error may be involved. This chain joins TRBV20-1 and TRBJ2-7; D is perhaps TRBD1 or TRBD2 (5 bases each). Germline CDR1 and CDR2: DFQATT and SNEGSKA (reference sequence). This CDR3 has 14 amino acids. The CDR3 coding sequence is TGCAGAGCTACGCAAGGGGAGTCCTCCTACGAGCAGTACTTC. Amino acid sequence: CRATQGESSYEQYF.

This chain connects TRBV10-3 to TRBJ2-7; the D is unclear. The V and J ends lost 0 bases and 1 base respectively, with 10 bases between them. The CDR3 spans 15 residues. From germline, CDR1 is ENHRY and CDR2 SYGVKD. The CDR3 DNA sequence: TGTGCCATCAGTGAGTCGTCGAAGGGTTCCTACGAGCAGTACTTC. It is translated as CAISESSKGSYEQYF.

The chain uses TRBV28 and TRBJ2-3; 9 bases map to TRBD1. CDR1 and CDR2 from the germline V gene are MDHEN and SYDVKM. J lost 2 bases, V lost 6 bases, and 6 bases had no gene match. This CDR3 spans 15 amino acids. CDR3 sequence reads: CASRGQGRNTDTQYF. DNA for the CDR3: TGTGCCAGCAGGGGACAGGGTAGGAACACAGATACGCAGTATTTT.

This clonotype was counted at least ten times. The V gene is TRBV6-2 or TRBV6-3, the J gene TRBJ2-1; possibly TRBD1 for D (6 bases). The V end was cut by 2 bases, the J end by 3 bases, with 11 bases between. Germline values: CDR1 MNHEY, CDR2 SVGEGT. The CDR3 has 15 residues. The CDR3 DNA reads as TGTGCCAGCAGTTACGACAGGTACTACTACAATGAGCAGTTCTTC. Encoded protein: CASSYDRYYYNEQFF.

The J gene is TRBJ2-2, the V gene TRBV11-2; D remains ambiguous. Trimming stripped 7 bases from V and 7 bases from J, with 16 bases between. The germline V gene has CDR1 SGHAT and CDR2 FQNNGV. This CDR3 is built from 14 residues. CDR3 in DNA: TGTGCCAGCACAACCCTACCGAGGAACGGGGAGCTGTTTTTT. This translates into CASTTLPRNGELFF. The variable domain in full, completed from reference TRBV11-2 and TRBJ2-2, reads EAGVAQSPRYKIIEKRQSVAFWCNPISGHATLYWYQQILGQGPKLLIQFQNNGVVDDSQLPKDRFSAERLKGVDSTLKIQPAKLEDSAVYLCASTTLPRNGELFFGEGSRLTVL.

This clonotype was observed a few times. The V call is TRBV9, the J call TRBJ2-1, with TRBD2 matching over 8 bases. V lost 0 bases, J lost 7 bases, and 6 bases stayed unmatched. There are 15 residues in the CDR3. In germline, CDR1 is SGDLS, CDR2 YYNGEE. DNA for the CDR3: TGTGCCAGCAGCGTAGCAAGCGGGACTAGGAATGAGCAGTTCTTC. Protein sequence: CASSVASGTRNEQFF.

This clonotype showed up just a few times. The chain couples TRBV6-5 to TRBJ2-7, with 10 bases aligning to TRBD1. Germline V gives CDR1 MNHEY, CDR2 SVGAGI. J lost 5 bases, V lost 2 bases, and 9 bases had no gene match. This CDR3 spans 16 amino acids. The CDR3 DNA reads as TGTGCCAGCAGTTACCTCCCTGACAGGGGGCACAACGAGCAGTACTTC. It codes for CASSYLPDRGHNEQYF.

This chain joins TRBV6-1 and TRBJ2-6, with 7 bases identical to TRBD1. The ends lost 9 bases at V and 0 bases at J; junction bases unmatched: 14. From germline, CDR1 is MNHNS and CDR2 SASEGT. This CDR3 is 18 amino acids long. DNA for the CDR3: TGTGCCAGTAGGTTTAACAGGGGTCTAGTCTCTGGGGCCAACGTCCTGACTTTC. Translation: CASRFNRGLVSGANVLTF.

This clonotype showed up many times. The genes are TRBV3-1 and TRBJ2-5; TRBD2 aligns across 9 bases. The CDR3 runs to 14 residues. The ends lost 4 bases at V and 3 bases at J; junction bases unmatched: 3. The germline gives CDR1 LGHDT, CDR2 YNNKEL (reference sequence). DNA for the CDR3: TGTGCCAGCAGCCCTTTAGCGGGGGAAGAGACCCAGTACTTC. Protein: CASSPLAGEETQYF.

This clonotype was seen just once. The genes are TRBV10-3 and TRBJ1-3, with 7 bases fitting TRBD1. Germline values: CDR1 ENHRY, CDR2 SYGVKD. The CDR3 spans 13 residues. Trimming at V came to 11 bases and at J to 6 bases, leaving 10 bases not matched to a gene. As DNA, the CDR3 is TGTGCCGCCAGGACAGGCGGTACAAACACCATATATTTT. Its translation: CAARTGGTNTIYF.

The V call is TRBV5-1, the J call TRBJ2-2; 9 bases agree with TRBD1. CDR3 length: 17 residues. Germline assignment: CDR1 SGHRS and CDR2 YFSETQ. J was trimmed by 6 bases and V by 0 bases; bases with no gene match: 9. The CDR3 here is CASSLAEGTGFAGELFF. As DNA, the CDR3 is TGCGCCAGCAGCTTGGCCGAGGGGACAGGGTTCGCCGGGGAGCTGTTTTTT.

This clonotype was counted at least ten times. The genes are TRBV10-3 and TRBJ2-3; D possibly corresponds to TRBD2 (6 bases). Germline V gives CDR1 ENHRY, CDR2 SYGVKD. Trimming stripped 5 bases from V and 2 bases from J, with 14 bases between. The CDR3 contains 15 residues. CDR3 amino acids: CAISHHGSPTDTQYF. The CDR3 DNA reads as TGTGCCATCAGTCACCACGGGAGCCCCACAGATACGCAGTATTTT.

The table lists this clonotype with a few counts. The V gene is TRBV3-1, the J gene TRBJ1-5, with a tentative D call TRBD1 (6 bases). Trimming left V 6 bases short and J 7 bases short, with 16 bases between. The CDR3 runs to 14 residues. Germline values: CDR1 LGHDT, CDR2 YNNKEL (reference sequence). CDR3 residues: CASRDTGNGQPQHF. Here the CDR3 DNA reads TGTGCCAGCAGGGACACAGGGAACGGCCAGCCCCAGCATTTT.

The gene calls are TRBV6-2 or TRBV6-3 and TRBJ1-6; D is uncertain. The CDR3 is made up of 14 amino acids. Germline values: CDR1 MNHEY, CDR2 SVGEGT. V was pared by 5 bases and J by 8 bases, with 13 bases between. The CDR3, as DNA: TGTGCCAGCAGTCCCGGGTATAGAGATTCACCCCTCCACTTT. It specifies CASSPGYRDSPLHF.

As concerns this clonotype: An end of the junction differs from the germline gene, which may be a read error. J is TRBJ1-1 and V is TRBV5-5, with 7 nucleotides matching TRBD1. The CDR3 loop spans 15 amino acids. Germline-derived CDR1 and CDR2 are SGHKS and YYEKEE (reference sequence). Here the CDR3 DNA reads TGTGCCAGCAGCGCCGCAGGGGGGATGAACGCTGAAGCTTTCTTT. Translated, it gives CASSAAGGMNAEAFF. Supplemented by reference TRBV5-5 and TRBJ1-1, the full variable domain reads DAGVTQSPTHLIKTRGQQVTLRCSPISGHKSVSWYQQVLGQGPQFIFQYYEKEERGRGNFPDRFSARQFPNYSSELNVNALLLGDSALYLCASSAAGGMNAEAFFGQGTRLTVV.

The chain combines TRBV6-2 or TRBV6-3 with TRBJ2-3, with D uncertain. Germline V gives CDR1 MNHEY, CDR2 SVGEGT. V was clipped by 6 bases and J by 0 bases, with 7 bases between them. The CDR3 is 13 amino acids. CDR3: CASRLDSTDTQYF. CDR3 nucleotide sequence: TGTGCCAGCAGACTGGACAGCACAGATACGCAGTATTTT.

The chain employs TRBV6-2 or TRBV6-3 and TRBJ2-2; 7 positions match TRBD2. Germline V gives CDR1 MNHEY, CDR2 SVGEGT. J gave up 6 bases and V 4 bases, and 5 bases lay outside the gene matches. The length of the CDR3 is 14 residues. The CDR3, as DNA: TGTGCCAGCAGTTTCAGACTAGCTTCCGGGGAGCTGTTTTTT. Its protein is CASSFRLASGELFF.

This clonotype was picked up many times. The chain carries TRBV5-1 and TRBJ1-1, with D possibly matching TRBD1 (6 bases). Germline assignment: CDR1 SGHRS and CDR2 YFSETQ. The CDR3 sequence is 14 residues long. V gave up 1 base and J gave up 4 bases, with 11 bases separating them. The CDR3 DNA sequence: TGCGCCAGCAGCTTGACAGGGCCGACCACTGAAGCTTTCTTT. Encoded protein: CASSLTGPTTEAFF.

V is TRBV27 and J is TRBJ2-7, with unresolved D. This CDR3 spans 16 amino acids. Looked up from germline, CDR1 is MNHEY and CDR2 is SMNVEV (reference sequence). V was cut by 4 bases and J by 5 bases, with 21 bases left in between. CDR3: CASSSRITASRNEQYF. The DNA of the CDR3 is TGTGCCAGCAGTTCCCGTATCACTGCGAGTAGGAACGAGCAGTACTTC.

This clonotype was detected only a few times. The chain is built from TRBV20-1 and TRBJ2-1; a possible D gene is TRBD2 (6 bases). CDR1 is DFQATT and CDR2 is SNEGSKA in the germline V gene (reference sequence). The V and J ends lost 5 bases and 3 bases respectively, with 14 bases between them. This CDR3 has 14 amino acids. CDR3 DNA sequence: TGCAGTGCTGCCGGGACTCCAAACTACAATGAGCAGTTCTTC. Its translation: CSAAGTPNYNEQFF.

CDR3 DNA: TGTGCCAGCAGAACCATGAGGGGGCCCTCCTACAATGAGCAGTTCTTC. Its translation: CASRTMRGPSYNEQFF. The chain employs TRBV2 and TRBJ2-1; 7 positions agree with TRBD1. Germline loops: CDR1 SNHLY, CDR2 FYNNEI. The CDR3 runs to 16 residues. V was pared by 6 bases and J by 0 bases, with 8 bases of the junction left unmatched.

The chain carries TRBV29-1 and TRBJ2-7; possibly TRBD1 for D (7 bases). The V end lost 6 bases, the J end lost 1 base, and 10 bases lay between the germline ends. CDR3 size: 12 residues. CDR1 is SQVTM and CDR2 is ANQGSEA in the germline V gene. The CDR3 nucleotides read TGCAGCGTGGGGGGACAGTCCTACGAGCAGTACTTC. Protein sequence: CSVGGQSYEQYF.

Only a few counts were recorded for this clonotype. This chain uses TRBV28 with TRBJ2-6, with TRBD1 matching 9 bases. CDR3 length: 17 amino acids. Trimming removed 6 bases from V and 3 bases from J; junction bases left unmatched: 9. The germline CDR1 and CDR2 sequences are MDHEN and SYDVKM. CDR3 residues: CASRGTGGDYGANVLTF. CDR3 nucleotides: TGTGCCAGCAGGGGAACAGGGGGCGACTATGGGGCCAACGTCCTGACTTTC.

The V and J genes are TRBV12-3 or TRBV12-4 and TRBJ1-3; D not certain. V was clipped by 4 bases and J by 0 bases, with 10 bases between them. The CDR3 loop spans 15 amino acids. CDR3 nucleotides: TGTGCCAGCAGTTCCCTGGCTAACTCTGGAAACACCATATATTTT. It translates to CASSSLANSGNTIYF.

This clonotype has a handful of counts. The chain recombines TRBV29-1 with TRBJ2-7; D remains unclear. CDR1 is SQVTM, CDR2 ANQGSEA, per germline. V was cut by 7 bases and J by 2 bases, with 18 bases left in between. The CDR3 runs to 14 residues. The DNA for the CDR3 is TGCAGCGCCCTCCGGGCAGACGGAACCTACGAGCAGTACTTC. Protein product: CSALRADGTYEQYF.

This clonotype was found a few times. V is TRBV6-5 and J is TRBJ2-1; D may match TRBD1 or TRBD2 (5 bases each). Per the germline V gene, CDR1 is MNHEY and CDR2 is SVGAGI. Trimming stripped 3 bases from V and 4 bases from J, with 16 bases between. The CDR3 spans 16 residues. The CDR3 sequence is CASSYEGRGSYNEQFF. The CDR3 region has the DNA TGTGCCAGCAGTTATGAGGGAAGGGGAAGTTACAATGAGCAGTTCTTC.

This clonotype was observed a few times. The chain joins TRBV9 to TRBJ2-1; either TRBD1 or TRBD2 may supply D (5 bases each). Germline assignment: CDR1 SGDLS and CDR2 YYNGEE. V lost 6 bases and J lost 1, with 14 bases in between. This CDR3 has 15 residues. The CDR3 here is CASTEEGLSYNEQFF. In nucleotides, the CDR3 is TGTGCCAGCACCGAAGAGGGGTTATCCTACAATGAGCAGTTCTTC.

This clonotype was recorded a few times. This sequence joins TRBV15 and TRBJ2-7; the D is unclear. V lost 0 bases, J lost 0 bases, and 9 bases lay in between. The CDR3 extends over 15 amino acids. Germline V gene sequence: CDR1 LNHNV, CDR2 YYDKDF (reference sequence). The CDR3 loop is CATSRERSSSYEQYF. The DNA for the CDR3 is TGTGCCACCAGCAGAGAACGATCCAGCTCCTACGAGCAGTACTTC.